A selection of T cell receptor beta chains follows, all from one sample in a study of blood T cell repertoires in COVID-19. Method: immunoSEQ multiplex PCR; TCRdb's copy keeps in-frame clones and lacks some. The top ten clones hold about 5.5% of a sample with 85,000 to 95,000 clones, 89% of them seen once. Sample: peripheral blood. The source is a man aged 55 to 70 with COVID-19, enrolled during active disease. CDR3s include the opening cysteine and the closing phenylalanine or tryptophan. The order of the fields is D gene, J gene, clone size, V gene, CDR3 DNA, CDR3 protein. The D gene is left open where the match is weak. A row's size may be missing; if present it is once, few, many or a size class.

D: NA
J: TRBJ1-1
size: NA
V: TRBV5-6
DNA: TGTGCCAGCAGCTTGTTCCAGGGGTTAGTGAACACTGAAGCTTTCTTT
CDR3: CASSLFQGLVNTEAFF

D: TRBD1
J: TRBJ1-5
size: NA
V: TRBV18
DNA: TGTGCCAGCTCCCAACAGGGGCGCGATCAGCCCCAGCATTTT
CDR3: CASSQQGRDQPQHF

D: TRBD2
J: TRBJ2-1
size: NA
V: TRBV11-2
DNA: TGTGCCAGCAGCCGCCCGGGACTAGCGGGAGGTAACAATGAGCAGTTCTTC
CDR3: CASSRPGLAGGNNEQFF

D: NA
J: TRBJ1-1
size: NA
V: TRBV4-1
DNA: TGCGCCAGCAGCCAAGAAGGAGGGAAAGGTACTGAAGCTTTCTTT
CDR3: CASSQEGGKGTEAFF

D: NA
J: TRBJ2-3
size: NA
V: TRBV5-1
DNA: TGCGCCAGCAGCTTGAACCGAGTCGCCGGGGATACGCAGTATTTT
CDR3: CASSLNRVAGDTQYF

D: TRBD2
J: TRBJ2-7
size: NA
V: TRBV4-1
DNA: TGCGCCAGCAGCCCTCGACTAGCGGGGGTTTCCGAGCAGTACTTC
CDR3: CASSPRLAGVSEQYF

D: NA
J: TRBJ2-1
size: once
V: TRBV6-5
DNA: TGTGCCAGCAGTTACTTTGGGGGCGGGAGCGGCAATGAGCAGTTCTTC
CDR3: CASSYFGGGSGNEQFF

D: NA
J: TRBJ1-5
size: NA
V: TRBV5-5
DNA: TGTGCCAGCAGCTTGTTTCCTCCAGGGGAGTTCAGCAATCAGCCCCAGCATTTT
CDR3: CASSLFPPGEFSNQPQHF

D: NA
J: TRBJ2-7
size: once
V: TRBV18
DNA: TGTGCCAGCTCACCACCGAGCGTTACCTACGAGCAGTACTTC
CDR3: CASSPPSVTYEQYF

D: TRBD2
J: TRBJ2-1
size: NA
V: TRBV7-9
DNA: TGTGCCAGCAGCTTCCTACTAGCGGGGGTATTCAATGAGCAGTTCTTC
CDR3: CASSFLLAGVFNEQFF

D: NA
J: TRBJ1-3
size: few
V: TRBV7-8
DNA: TGTGCCAGCAGCCTATATATTGGGGCAGGGGCCAGCTCTGGAAACACCATATATTTT
CDR3: CASSLYIGAGASSGNTIYF

D: NA
J: TRBJ2-5
size: NA
V: TRBV19
DNA: TGTGCCAGTAGCCGACAGGTTCAAGAGACCCAGTACTTC
CDR3: CASSRQVQETQYF

D: TRBD1
J: TRBJ1-6
size: NA
V: TRBV7-8
DNA: TGTGCCAGCAGCTTAGTGTCTCCAGGGGGGTATAATTCACCCCTCCACTTT
CDR3: CASSLVSPGGYNSPLHF

D: TRBD1
J: TRBJ1-5
size: NA
V: TRBV6-5
DNA: TGTGCCAGCAGTTCCAGGGGGAATCAGCCCCAGCATTTT
CDR3: CASSSRGNQPQHF

D: NA
J: TRBJ2-3
size: once
V: TRBV5-1
DNA: TGCGCCAGCAGCCCTTTCCCTAGCACAGATACGCAGTATTTT
CDR3: CASSPFPSTDTQYF

D: TRBD2
J: TRBJ2-3
size: NA
V: TRBV2
DNA: TGTGCCAGTAGGACTAGCGGAGATAGCACAGATACGCAGTATTTT
CDR3: CASRTSGDSTDTQYF